The text below deals with one T cell receptor (beta chain). Its cognate antigen is unknown. The data stem from a study of cytomegalovirus exposure and HLA in healthy donors. Points from the study as a whole: Most TCR sequences were seen very rarely across donors, but some public TCRs occurred in many. Listed as cytomegalovirus-associated were 150 to 200 TCR beta chains.

PCR was performed using 60 Vbeta and 13 Jbeta primers. Using immunoSEQ multiplex PCR, the repertoire was profiled, and TCRdb retains in-frame clones only, with some absent. The sample lists about 50,000 clones, 60% to 75% occurring once. Germline CDR1 and CDR2: MNHNS and SASEGT. The CDR3 runs to 15 residues. The V end lost 4 bases, the J end lost 8 bases, and 17 bases lay between the germline ends. V gene TRBV6-1 combines with J gene TRBJ1-4, with a weak D call TRBD1 (6 bases). The sequence derives from a woman aged 45-65 years in good health and CMV-seronegative. Material for sequencing was PBMCs. CDR3 sequence: CASSVRGGPEEKLFF. The CDR3 DNA is TGTGCCAGCAGTGTTAGGGGGGGCCCAGAGGAAAAACTGTTTTTT.